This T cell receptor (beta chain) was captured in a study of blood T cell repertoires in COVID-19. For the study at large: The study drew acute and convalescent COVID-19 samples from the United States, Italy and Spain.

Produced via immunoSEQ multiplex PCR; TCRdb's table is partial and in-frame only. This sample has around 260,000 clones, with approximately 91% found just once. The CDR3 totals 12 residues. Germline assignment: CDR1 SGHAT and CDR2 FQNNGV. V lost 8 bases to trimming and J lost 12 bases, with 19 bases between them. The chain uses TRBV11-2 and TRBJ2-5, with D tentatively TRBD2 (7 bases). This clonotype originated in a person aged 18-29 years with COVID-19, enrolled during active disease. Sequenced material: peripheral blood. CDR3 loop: CASEGGDHSEYF. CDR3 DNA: TGTGCCAGCGAGGGGGGGGACCACTCGGAGTACTTC.